Below, 3 T cell receptor beta chains from the same sample are listed, as sequenced in a study of siplizumab effects on memory and regulatory T cells (dated by TCRdb to about 2019). Library creation used the immunoSEQ multiplex PCR assay. Imported from immuneACCESS, the table was reduced by TCRdb to in-frame sequences with V and J called. These copies leave out some clones; in studies compared against another copy, an unresolved V gene accounts for under half, and the cause of the remainder is not known. The sample includes 70,000 to 95,000 clones, with approximately 93% observed a single time. About 6.7% of the sample is in the top ten clones. The source material was CD8+ T cells sorted from blood. The origin of the receptors is a human donor in good health.

The CDR3: CAWSVLWTGDNYGYTF. The CDR3 region has the DNA TGTGCCTGGAGTGTACTCTGGACAGGCGATAACTATGGCTACACCTTC. The chain combines TRBV30 with TRBJ1-2; 7 nucleotides line up with TRBD1. The germline gives CDR1 GTSNPN, CDR2 SVGIG (reference sequence). Trimming removed 0 bases from V and 1 base from J; junction bases left unmatched: 8. This CDR3 contains 16 residues.

The CDR3 region has the DNA TGTGCCAGCAGCTTAGTTCTTAATTGGGGGGTAGAAAGGGGTGACTATGGCTACACCTTC. Residues: CASSLVLNWGVERGDYGYTF. The J gene is TRBJ1-2, the V gene TRBV7-8; possibly TRBD1 for D (5 bases). The V gene lost 1 base and the J gene lost 3 bases, with 27 bases spanning the gap. CDR3 size: 20 residues. Germline V gene sequence: CDR1 SGHVS, CDR2 FQNEAQ.

V and J are TRBV4-1 and TRBJ2-7, with 7 positions matching TRBD1. V trimming: 0 bases; J trimming: 1 base; junction bases outside the gene matches: 3. Germline lookup yields CDR1 MGHRA and CDR2 YSYEKL. This CDR3 contains 15 residues. The CDR3 sequence is CASSQEDRLSYEQYF. CDR3 nucleotides: TGCGCCAGCAGCCAAGAGGACAGGCTTTCCTACGAGCAGTACTTC.